These T cell receptor beta chains were read from a single sample in a study of blood T cell repertoires in COVID-19. Clones were sequenced by immunoSEQ multiplex PCR, and TCRdb holds only the in-frame ones, with some missing. This table has around 44,000 clones, roughly four fifths appearing once. Material: peripheral blood. All receptors derive from a man in his forties with active or convalescent COVID-19. The CDR3 runs from the conserved cysteine through the conserved F or W. The D gene is left open where the match is weak. A clone size is listed for some rows: how often the clone was seen (once, few, many), or a class if it is expanded.

abundance,v_gene,d_gene,j_gene,CDR3nt,CDR3aa
.,TRBV2,.,TRBJ1-2,TGTGCCAGCAGTGAAACAGGGATCTATGGCTACACCTTC,CASSETGIYGYTF
few,TRBV9,TRBD1,TRBJ1-5,TGTGCCAGCAGCGTCGGGACAGTGGGTCAGCCCCAGCATTTT,CASSVGTVGQPQHF
.,TRBV24-1,TRBD1,TRBJ1-3,TGTGCCACCAGTGATTTGCCGGGACAGGGTTTCACCATATATTTT,CATSDLPGQGFTIYF
.,TRBV6-5,.,TRBJ1-1,TGTGCCAGCAGTTACTCGGAAGGGGTGTCCCCTGAAGCTTTCTTT,CASSYSEGVSPEAFF
.,TRBV2,.,TRBJ2-7,TGTGCCAGCAGTGAAGGGTTCCATGGGAGGTACGAGCAGTACTTC,CASSEGFHGRYEQYF
.,TRBV12-5,TRBD2,TRBJ2-1,TGTGCTAGTGGTTCCTTTGCGGGAGGGCCCAGGGAGGAGCAGTTCTTC,CASGSFAGGPREEQFF
.,TRBV11-2,.,TRBJ1-6,TGTGCCAGCAGCTTAGAAACACATTCACCCCTCCACTTT,CASSLETHSPLHF
.,TRBV7-9,.,TRBJ1-3,TGTGCCAGCAGCTTGAGGACAGCTCCGGACTCTGGAAACACCATATATTTT,CASSLRTAPDSGNTIYF
.,TRBV21-1,.,TRBJ1-2,TGTGCCAGCAGCCTCCCTCTTGGGCAGGGAACAACTAACTATGGCTACACCTTC,CASSLPLGQGTTNYGYTF
.,TRBV30,TRBD1,TRBJ1-5,TGTGCCTGGGGAACAGGGGTCGGTCAGCCCCAGCATTTT,CAWGTGVGQPQHF
.,TRBV12-3/TRBV12-4,.,TRBJ1-2,TGTGCCAGCAGTTTATTGACAGACTATGGCTACACCTTC,CASSLLTDYGYTF
.,TRBV24-1,TRBD1,TRBJ2-7,TGTGCCACTAACAATGGACAGGTTAGCTCCTACGAGCAGTACTTC,CATNNGQVSSYEQYF
.,TRBV28,.,TRBJ2-2,TGTGCCAGCAGTTTAGATAGTTTGGGGCGACGCCTAGGGGAGCTGTTTTTT,CASSLDSLGRRLGELFF
.,TRBV9,.,TRBJ2-1,TGTGCCAGCAGCGTAGCCCCCACAGGGAACAATGAGCAGTTCTTC,CASSVAPTGNNEQFF
.,TRBV7-9,.,TRBJ1-4,TGTGCCAGCAGCCCCGGAGGGAGCGAAAAACTGTTTTTT,CASSPGGSEKLFF
.,TRBV28,TRBD2,TRBJ2-2,TGTGCCAGCAGTTTTTCAGCGGGGGGCGGGTCTCCCGGGGAGCTGTTTTTT,CASSFSAGGGSPGELFF
.,TRBV7-9,.,TRBJ1-2,TGTGCCAGCAGCCCCGGGGATGGCTACACCTTC,CASSPGDGYTF
.,TRBV3-1/TRBV3-2,TRBD1,TRBJ1-1,TGTGCCAGCAGCTACCGACAGGGCATGAACACTGAAGCTTTCTTT,CASSYRQGMNTEAFF
.,TRBV2,.,TRBJ1-5,TGTGCCAGCAAGGGGTCCTTCTCGAATAGCAATCAGCCCCAGCATTTT,CASKGSFSNSNQPQHF
.,TRBV18,.,TRBJ1-1,TGTGCCAGCTCTCGCCCTGGCCCGGGGGGGATCTTAGGGACTGAAGCTTTCTTT,CASSRPGPGGILGTEAFF
once,TRBV5-1,.,TRBJ1-2,TGCGCCAGCAGCTTGGAGGGAGATGGCTACACCTTC,CASSLEGDGYTF
medium-sized,TRBV23-1,.,TRBJ1-6,TGCGCCAAAGATACGGACAGAGCCTACTCGAGCTCCTATAATTCACCCCTCCACTTT,CAKDTDRAYSSSYNSPLHF
.,TRBV5-1,.,TRBJ2-1,TGCGCCAGCAGCTTGGCCAAGGGGGGGTACAATGAGCAGTTCTTC,CASSLAKGGYNEQFF
.,TRBV9,.,TRBJ1-1,TGTGCCAGCAGCGTATCTGAAGGGGTTACTGAAGCTTTCTTT,CASSVSEGVTEAFF
.,TRBV6-5,TRBD2,TRBJ2-3,TGTGCCAGCAGTTACACCATTCGCGGGGGGGCGACGCAGTATTTT,CASSYTIRGGATQYF
.,TRBV5-4,.,TRBJ1-1,TGTGCCAGCAGCTTGGGGCCAGGGTCGATGAACACTGAAGCTTTCTTT,CASSLGPGSMNTEAFF
.,TRBV13,.,TRBJ2-7,TGTGCCAGCAGCTCCCTTAGATGGACTTCAAGCTCCTACGAGCAGTACTTC,CASSSLRWTSSSYEQYF
.,TRBV28,TRBD1,TRBJ2-4,TGTGCCAGCAGTCGGACAGGGACAAGAGGACTAGCCAAAAACATTCAGTACTTC,CASSRTGTRGLAKNIQYF
medium-sized,TRBV13,.,TRBJ2-1,TGTGCCAGCACTAGCTCCCCACCAAGCTTGGAGCAGTTCTTC,CASTSSPPSLEQFF
.,TRBV5-1,TRBD2,TRBJ2-1,TGCGCCAGCTCGAGCGGGGCTGATGATGAGCAGTTCTTC,CASSSGADDEQFF
few,TRBV5-4,.,TRBJ2-2,TGTGCCAGCAGCTTGGGCAGGGCGGAGACCGGGGAGCTGTTTTTT,CASSLGRAETGELFF
once,TRBV13,TRBD2,TRBJ2-1,TGTGCCAGCAGCTTAGGCGGCGGGGGGGCGAGGCAGTTCTTC,CASSLGGGGARQFF
.,TRBV29-1,.,TRBJ2-2,TGCAGCGGAGGTCAGGCGGGCACCGGGGAGCTGTTTTTT,CSGGQAGTGELFF
.,TRBV10-3,TRBD2,TRBJ2-7,TGTGCCATCAGTTCTACTAGCGACTCCTACGAGCAGTACTTC,CAISSTSDSYEQYF
.,TRBV28,TRBD1,TRBJ2-5,TGTGCCAGCAGTTCGGCCGGACAGGGCCAAGAGACCCAGTACTTC,CASSSAGQGQETQYF
.,TRBV4-3,.,TRBJ2-3,TGCGCCAGCAGCCGGACTGAAGGGGGAGATACGCAGTATTTT,CASSRTEGGDTQYF
.,TRBV5-5,.,TRBJ2-6,TGTGCCAGCAGCCCGATTGCGGGACGAGGCAACGTCCTGACTTTC,CASSPIAGRGNVLTF
.,TRBV2,.,TRBJ1-6,TGTGCCAGCAGGATCCTGAGCTCCTATAATTCACCCCTCCACTTT,CASRILSSYNSPLHF
once,TRBV30,TRBD1,TRBJ1-1,TGTGCCTGGAGTTGGACAGGGTCGGGTGAAGCTTTCTTT,CAWSWTGSGEAFF
.,TRBV14,.,TRBJ2-5,TGTGCCAGCAGCCCACTCGGGGGGCTGGAGACCCAGTACTTC,CASSPLGGLETQYF
.,TRBV27,TRBD1,TRBJ2-7,TGTGCCAGCAGTTCCCGGACAGGGGGCTCCTACGAGCAGTACTTC,CASSSRTGGSYEQYF
.,TRBV28,TRBD1,TRBJ1-2,TGTGCCAGCAGTCCGGGACAGGTAGTCTATGGCTACACCTTC,CASSPGQVVYGYTF
.,TRBV28,.,TRBJ1-2,TGTGCCAGCAGTTTCCGCGGGGGGGGCTATGGCTACACCTTC,CASSFRGGGYGYTF
.,TRBV5-1,TRBD1,TRBJ1-2,TGCGCCAGCAGCCCACAGGGGGACTATGGCTACACCTTC,CASSPQGDYGYTF
.,TRBV14,.,TRBJ2-7,TGTGCCAGCAGCCAAGCAATCGAGCAGTACTTC,CASSQAIEQYF
.,TRBV28,.,TRBJ2-7,TGTGCCAGCAGTTTAGCACTACTAGACTACGAGCAGTACTTC,CASSLALLDYEQYF
few,TRBV10-1,TRBD1,TRBJ2-1,TGCGCCAGCAGCCCCCTGGACAGGGGGGTCTCCTACAATGAGCAGTTCTTC,CASSPLDRGVSYNEQFF
.,TRBV19,.,TRBJ2-6,TGTGCCAGTAGTATGGAACTCAGGACAGCCAACTCTGGGGCCAACGTCCTGACTTTC,CASSMELRTANSGANVLTF